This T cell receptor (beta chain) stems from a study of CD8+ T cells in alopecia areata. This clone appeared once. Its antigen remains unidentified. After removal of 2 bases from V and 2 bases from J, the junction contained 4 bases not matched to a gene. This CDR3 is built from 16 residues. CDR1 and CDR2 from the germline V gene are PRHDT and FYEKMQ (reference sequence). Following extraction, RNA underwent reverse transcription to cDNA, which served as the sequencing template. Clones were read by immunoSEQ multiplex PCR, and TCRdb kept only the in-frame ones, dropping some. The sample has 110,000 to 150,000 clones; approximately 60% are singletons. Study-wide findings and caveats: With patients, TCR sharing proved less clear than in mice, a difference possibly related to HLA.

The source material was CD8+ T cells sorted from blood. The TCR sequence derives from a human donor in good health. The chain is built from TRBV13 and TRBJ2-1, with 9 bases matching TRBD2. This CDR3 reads CASSLKREVAYNEQFF. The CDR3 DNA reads TGTGCCAGCAGCTTAAAGCGGGAGGTCGCCTACAATGAGCAGTTCTTC.